The 9 T cell receptor beta chains below all came from one sample that was sequenced in a study of T cells in Graves' hyperthyroidism and ophthalmopathy (dated by TCRdb to about 2019). The library was made by multiplex PCR. Sequencing instrument: Illumina HiSeq 2000. TCR beta CDR3 regions were amplified from RNA transcripts. For the first round of RT-PCR on the TCR CDR3, the HTBI primer set was used together with the Qiagen OneStep RT-PCR kit. TCRdb took the public reads, trimmed them with fastp at Q25, ran MiXCR for clone calling and kept in-frame beta chains. Identical CDR3 proteins give one entry, which carries the most common genes and DNA. Counted in this sample were around 350,000 distinct CDR3 sequences; nearly 15% of them appeared once. Approximately 19% of the sample comes from the top ten. Specimen: blood. All receptors derive from a woman in her sixties or seventies with Graves' ophthalmopathy.

The sample holds many counts of this clonotype. Germline and junction disagree at one end, which may indicate a read error. This chain links TRBV7-7 with TRBJ2-3; perhaps TRBD1 as D (5 bases). The CDR3 loop spans 14 amino acids. The V gene's germline CDR1 is SSHAT and CDR2 FNYEAQ (reference sequence). The CDR3 coding sequence is TGTGCTAGCAGCTTCTCAGGGCCTCCAGATACGCAGTATTTT. This sequence encodes CASSFSGPPDTQYF.

Notes on this clonotype: A single base separates this from a much larger clone, so it may be a read error. This chain links TRBV20-1 with TRBJ2-1, with D hard to call. In germline, CDR1 is DFQATT, CDR2 SNEGSKA (reference sequence). The CDR3 sequence is 13 residues long. The CDR3: CSASDVAYNEHFF. The CDR3 DNA reads as TGCAGTGCCTCGGACGTCGCCTACAATGAGCATTTCTTC.

This clonotype was seen repeatedly, ten times or more. The V and J genes are TRBV20-1 and TRBJ2-7; 9 nucleotides line up with TRBD2. The CDR3 is 13 residues long. CDR1 is DFQATT and CDR2 is SNEGSKA in the germline V gene (reference sequence). The V segment lost 6 bases and the J segment 2 bases; nucleotides outside the gene matches: 5. The CDR3 DNA sequence: TGCAGTGCATCTAGCGGGGAGACCTACGAGCAGTACTTC. Translating it yields CSASSGETYEQYF.

The sample holds a few counts of this clonotype. This rearrangement joins TRBV6-2 or TRBV6-3 to TRBJ1-6, with D unclear. Germline CDR1 is MNHEY and CDR2 is SVGEGT. The CDR3 consists of 15 residues. The V end was cut by 6 bases, the J end by 6 bases, with 15 bases between. The CDR3 nucleotides are TGTGCCAGCAGCCCCGCCTCGACGGTTAATTCACCCCTCCACTTT. It translates to CASSPASTVNSPLHF.

CDR3 bases: TGTGCCAGCAGTTCAAGACTAGCGGGAGGGCCCTCCTACAATGAGCAGTTCTTC. This gives the protein CASSSRLAGGPSYNEQFF. The rearrangement links TRBV27 to TRBJ2-1; 14 positions agree with TRBD2. CDR1 MNHEY and CDR2 SMNVEV come from the germline V gene (reference sequence). After removal of 4 bases from V and 0 bases from J, the junction contained 5 bases not matched to a gene. The CDR3 length is 18 residues.

This clonotype was recorded many times. The CDR3 nucleotides read TGTGCCAGCAGCTTAGATCCGGACTCTTCCTACAATGAGCAGTTCTTC. It yields the protein CASSLDPDSSYNEQFF. The chain is built from TRBV11-2 and TRBJ2-1; D might be TRBD2 (5 bases). There are 16 residues in the CDR3. Trimming cost V 0 bases and J 1 base, with 10 bases left between them. The V gene's germline CDR1 is SGHAT and CDR2 FQNNGV.

This clonotype was recorded at least ten times. This chain uses TRBV20-1 with TRBJ2-1, with D uncertain. The ends were cut back, 5 bases at V and 2 bases at J, with 13 bases in the middle. Germline assignment: CDR1 DFQATT and CDR2 SNEGSKA (reference sequence). The CDR3 runs to 14 residues. The chain's CDR3 is CSARVDWAYNEQFF. CDR3 DNA sequence: TGCAGTGCTCGCGTCGACTGGGCCTACAATGAGCAGTTCTTC.

This clonotype was recorded at least ten times. The chain uses TRBV2 and TRBJ1-2, with D unresolved. V dropped 4 bases and J dropped 7 bases, with 25 bases sitting between them. The CDR3 loop spans 17 amino acids. Germline CDR1 SNHLY, CDR2 FYNNEI. CDR3 sequence (DNA): TGTGCCAGCAGTGTTGAGTTTCTGCTGGGCAATATCGGTGGCTACACCTTC. This codes for CASSVEFLLGNIGGYTF. Full variable domain (rest looked up from reference TRBV2 and TRBJ1-2): EPEVTQTPSHQVTQMGQEVILRCVPISNHLYFYWYRQILGQKVEFLVSFYNNEISEKSEIFDDQFSVERPDGSNFTLKIRSTKLEDSAMYFCASSVEFLLGNIGGYTFGSGTRLTVV.

In this sample, this clonotype turned up a few times. J is TRBJ1-6 and V is TRBV6-1; 7 bases line up with TRBD1. V trimming: 5 bases; J trimming: 7 bases; junction bases outside the gene matches: 5. This CDR3 contains 14 residues. CDR1 and CDR2 from the germline V gene are MNHNS and SASEGT. CDR3 bases: TGTGCCAGCAGTCGACAGGGTCTCAATTCACCCCTCCACTTT. Translation gives CASSRQGLNSPLHF.